This T cell receptor (beta chain) derives from a study of regulatory T cells in long-lasting Graves disease. Study outcomes and limitations: Patients with persistent Graves' had lower TCR diversity than newly diagnosed patients. No thyroid tissue was studied; the work used peripheral blood only.

Specified time point: newly diagnosed GD, antithyroid drugs for less than 3 months. From PBMCs, RNA was extracted and then used to make the TCR library. This CDR3 region has 13 residues. Trimming left V 0 bases short and J 7 bases short, with 12 bases between. Germline CDR1 reads DFQATT; CDR2 reads SNEGSKA (reference sequence). This clonotype was observed a few times. Its target is not known. CDR3 regions were amplified by Arm-PCR using iRepertoire HTBI primers to build TCR beta libraries. TCRdb independently ran MiXCR on the multiplex PCR reads; one entry per CDR3 protein. The table records roughly 220,000 distinct CDR3 sequences, 15% to 20% of them present only once.

The clonotype originates from a female donor with Graves disease. The rearrangement links TRBV20-1 to TRBJ1-1; no definite D call. The material sequenced was peripheral blood mononuclear cells (PBMCs), taken at new diagnosis, from a patient treated with antithyroid drugs. DNA for the CDR3: TGCAGTGCTAGAGATAGGGTAGGCCGTGAAGCTTTCTTT. Its translation: CSARDRVGREAFF.